This TCR beta chain was documented in a study of cytomegalovirus exposure and HLA in healthy donors. The PCR employed 60 Vbeta primers together with 13 Jbeta primers. Repertoires were generated with immunoSEQ multiplex PCR, while TCRdb's copy carries only in-frame clones and drops some. The top ten clones hold 6% to 7.5% of a sample with some 130,000 clones, 65% to 80% of them seen once. Study-wide points: With later analysis, a missense DCLRE1C variant became linked to TCR beta V- and J-gene trimming. A highly shared variant cluster was judged a likely technical artifact. Later analysis suggested most CMV-associated TCR beta chains were HLA-restricted.

CDR1 and CDR2 (germline): SGHVS, FQNEAQ. The CDR3 contains 16 residues. V lost 5 bases and J lost 4, with 20 bases in between. As concerns this clone: Its specificity is unknown.

The sequenced sample was PBMCs. The sequence derives from a man in his forties in good health and CMV-seropositive. The chain recombines TRBV7-8 with TRBJ1-2; D is ambiguous. CDR3: CASSPVSYPGSYGYTF. CDR3 DNA: TGTGCCAGCAGCCCAGTATCTTACCCGGGGAGCTATGGCTACACCTTC. The whole variable domain, filled in from reference TRBV7-8 and TRBJ1-2, reads GAGVSQSPRYKVAKRGQDVALRCDPISGHVSLFWYQQALGQGPEFLTYFQNEAQLDKSGLPSDRFFAERPEGSVSTLKIQRTQQEDSAVYLCASSPVSYPGSYGYTFGSGTRLTVV.